These T cell receptor beta chains were read from a single sample in a study of T cells in Graves' hyperthyroidism and ophthalmopathy. One entry per CDR3 protein results from TCRdb running MiXCR on the multiplex PCR reads. The sample has some 510,000 distinct CDR3 sequences, less than 25% seen once. The sample was blood. These receptors all stem from a man aged 18 to 30 with Graves' hyperthyroidism. CDR3s include the opening cysteine and the closing phenylalanine or tryptophan. A D gene is named only where the DNA matches it firmly. Clone size is given for some rows only: seen once, a few or many times, or a class if the clone is expanded.

clone_size d_call j_call v_call cdr3_aa cdr3_nt
. . TRBJ1-2 TRBV6-1 CASSRTSEYGYTF TGTGCCAGCAGTCGAACGAGCGAATATGGCTACACCTTC
few TRBD1 TRBJ2-5 TRBV29-1 CSALTGVGETQYF TGCAGCGCCCTAACAGGGGTGGGAGAGACCCAGTACTTC
. . TRBJ1-1 TRBV6-5 CASSYSWGPNPDHGAFF TGTGCCAGCAGTTACTCATGGGGACCCAACCCAGACCACGGAGCTTTCTTT
. TRBD1 TRBJ1-6 TRBV7-3 CASSLNPGQNSPLHF TGTGCCAGCAGCTTAAACCCGGGACAGAATTCACCCCTCCACTTT
many . TRBJ2-7 TRBV9 CASSKGGQEQYF TGTGCCAGCAGCAAAGGGGGTCAGGAGCAGTACTTC
few TRBD2 TRBJ2-2 TRBV24-1 CATSERTSGGRNTGELFF TGTGCCACCAGTGAGAGGACTAGCGGGGGGCGAAACACCGGGGAGCTGTTTTTT
. TRBD1 TRBJ2-7 TRBV5-1 CASSRDPARGEQYF TGCGCCAGCAGCCGGGACCCAGCCAGGGGGGAGCAGTACTTC
many . TRBJ2-7 TRBV6-5 CASSYGGTDYEQYF TGTGCCAGCAGTTACGGAGGGACAGACTACGAGCAGTACTTC
many . TRBJ2-5 TRBV7-9 CASSPVGETTTQYF TGTGCCAGCAGCCCAGTCGGAGAAACGACCACCCAGTACTTC
. . TRBJ2-2 TRBV6-1 CASGRSLTGTGELFF TGTGCCAGCGGGAGGAGTCTTACGGGGACCGGGGAGCTGTTTTTT
once TRBD1 TRBJ2-5 TRBV6-1 CASSELGQGGETQYF TGTGCCAGCAGTGAACTAGGACAGGGGGGAGAGACCCAGTACTTC
. . TRBJ1-2 TRBV6-5 CASSSAVFVYGYTF TGTGCCAGCAGTTCGGCAGTCTTCGTCTATGGCTACACCTTC
. . TRBJ2-5 TRBV5-1 CASSLGRTQETQYF TGCGCCAGCAGCTTGGGACGGACTCAAGAGACCCAGTACTTC
many TRBD2 TRBJ2-5 TRBV28 CASSSPGTSSEETQYF TGTGCCAGCAGTTCCCCAGGGACTAGCTCGGAGGAGACCCAGTACTTC
many . TRBJ1-1 TRBV3-1 CASSSRWGTEAFF TGTGCCAGCAGCTCCCGATGGGGGACTGAAGCTTTCTTT
many . TRBJ2-7 TRBV19 CASSISTGVTYEQYF TGTGCCAGTAGTATCTCGACCGGGGTTACCTACGAGCAGTACTTC
many . TRBJ2-7 TRBV3-1 CASSPREGYEQYF TGTGCCAGCAGCCCGCGGGAAGGCTACGAGCAGTACTTC
. TRBD1 TRBJ2-2 TRBV2 CASRGDRGNTGELFF TGTGCCAGCAGGGGGGACAGGGGGAACACCGGGGAGCTGTTTTTT
many TRBD1 TRBJ1-2 TRBV3-1 CASSQYGQGLYGYTF TGTGCCAGCAGCCAATACGGACAGGGTCTATATGGCTACACCTTC
. . TRBJ2-7 TRBV5-1 CASSLGGGTGEQYF TGCGCCAGCAGCTTGGGTGGAGGCACGGGCGAGCAGTACTTC
. . TRBJ2-2 TRBV12-3/TRBV12-4 CASLGTQSWELFF TGTGCCAGCTTAGGGACCCAGTCATGGGAGCTGTTTTTT
few . TRBJ2-3 TRBV7-8 CASSSGLGHTDTQYF TGTGCCAGCAGCTCCGGACTCGGCCACACAGATACGCAGTATTTT
. . TRBJ1-6 TRBV2 CASSSRLLISYNSPLHF TGTGCCAGCAGTTCCCGGTTGCTCATCTCCTATAATTCACCCCTCCACTTT